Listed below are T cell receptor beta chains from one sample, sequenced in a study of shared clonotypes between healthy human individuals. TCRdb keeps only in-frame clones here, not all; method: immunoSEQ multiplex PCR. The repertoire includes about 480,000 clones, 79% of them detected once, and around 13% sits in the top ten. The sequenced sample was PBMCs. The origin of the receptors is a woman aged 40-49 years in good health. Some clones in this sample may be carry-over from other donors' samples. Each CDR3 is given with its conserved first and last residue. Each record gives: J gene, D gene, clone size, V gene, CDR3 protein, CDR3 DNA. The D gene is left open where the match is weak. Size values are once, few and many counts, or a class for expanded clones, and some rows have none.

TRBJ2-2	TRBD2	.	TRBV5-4	CASSSTGLAGAGELFF	TGTGCCAGCAGCTCTACCGGACTAGCGGGAGCCGGGGAGCTGTTTTTT
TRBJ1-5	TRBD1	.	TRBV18	CASSLQGAVSNQPQHF	TGTGCCAGCTCATTACAGGGGGCCGTAAGTAATCAGCCCCAGCATTTT
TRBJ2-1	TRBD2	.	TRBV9	CASSVELAGGNEQFF	TGTGCCAGCAGCGTAGAGCTAGCGGGAGGGAATGAGCAGTTCTTC
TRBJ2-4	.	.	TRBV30	CAWSVLEAKNIQYF	TGTGCCTGGAGTGTACTGGAGGCCAAAAACATTCAGTACTTC
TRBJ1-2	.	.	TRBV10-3	CAISENGAWKGYTF	TGTGCCATCAGTGAGAACGGGGCATGGAAAGGCTACACCTTC
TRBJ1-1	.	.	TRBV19	CASIGVGNTEAFF	TGTGCCAGTATAGGGGTTGGGAACACTGAAGCTTTCTTT
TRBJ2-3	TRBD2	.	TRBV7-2	CASSFDSGSRDTQYF	TGTGCCAGCAGCTTCGATAGCGGGAGCCGAGATACGCAGTATTTT
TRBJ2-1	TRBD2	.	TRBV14	CASSLHVLAVDNEQFF	TGTGCCAGCAGCCTACATGTCCTAGCGGTTGACAATGAGCAGTTCTTC
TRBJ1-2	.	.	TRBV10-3	CAIGTRDGDYGYTF	TGTGCCATCGGGACCCGGGACGGAGACTATGGCTACACCTTC
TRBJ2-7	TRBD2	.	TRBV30	CAWSVPWGGVSYEQYF	TGTGCCTGGAGCGTACCCTGGGGGGGAGTCTCCTACGAGCAGTACTTC
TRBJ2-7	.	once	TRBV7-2	CASSSVTEQYF	TGTGCCAGCAGCTCCGTGACCGAGCAGTACTTC
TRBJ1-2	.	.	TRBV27	CASRSVGGRGYTF	TGTGCCAGCAGGTCGGTGGGGGGCAGGGGCTACACCTTC
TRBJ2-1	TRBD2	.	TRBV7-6	CASKWRETGNEQFF	TGTGCCAGCAAGTGGCGGGAGACCGGAAATGAGCAGTTCTTC
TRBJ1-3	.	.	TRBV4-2	CASSQDVQGSAGNTIYF	TGTGCCAGCAGCCAAGATGTACAGGGAAGTGCTGGAAACACCATATATTTT
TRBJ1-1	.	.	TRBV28	CASSPRGGSFTEAFF	TGTGCCAGCAGTCCCCGTGGGGGCAGCTTTACTGAAGCTTTCTTT
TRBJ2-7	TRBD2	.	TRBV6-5	CASSQGLAGVEQYF	TGTGCCAGCAGTCAGGGACTAGCGGGAGTCGAGCAGTACTTC
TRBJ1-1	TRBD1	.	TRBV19	CASSFRGQGARTEAFF	TGTGCCAGTAGTTTCCGGGGACAGGGGGCCCGGACTGAAGCTTTCTTT
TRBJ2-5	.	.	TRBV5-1	CASSLSGGEQYF	TGCGCCAGCAGCTTGTCGGGTGGGGAGCAGTACTTC
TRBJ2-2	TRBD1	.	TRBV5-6	CASSYVGQGGTGELFF	TGTGCCAGCAGCTACGTCGGACAGGGCGGCACCGGGGAGCTGTTTTTT
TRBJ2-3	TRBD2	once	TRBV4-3	CASSHPSSGNPGGVRTDTQYF	TGCGCCAGCAGCCACCCCTCCTCCGGGAACCCGGGAGGTGTACGCACAGATACGCAGTATTTT
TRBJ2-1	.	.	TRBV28	CASSLERGSSYNEQFF	TGTGCCAGCAGTTTAGAACGGGGCAGCTCCTACAATGAGCAGTTCTTC
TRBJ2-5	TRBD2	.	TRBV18	CASSPVSGRAHETQYF	TGTGCCAGCTCACCAGTTAGCGGGAGGGCCCATGAGACCCAGTACTTC
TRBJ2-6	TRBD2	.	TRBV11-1	CASSSGLAGSSGANVLTF	TGTGCCAGCAGCTCGGGACTAGCGGGTAGCTCTGGGGCCAACGTCCTGACTTTC
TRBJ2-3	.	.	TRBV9	CASSVGQPTDTQYF	TGTGCCAGCAGCGTGGGCCAGCCCACAGATACGCAGTATTTT
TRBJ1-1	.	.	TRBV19	CASSRGRSRMTEAFF	TGTGCCAGTAGTAGGGGCAGGAGTAGAATGACTGAAGCTTTCTTT
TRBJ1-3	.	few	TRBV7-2	CASSYMGNTIYF	TGTGCCAGCAGCTACATGGGAAACACCATATATTTT
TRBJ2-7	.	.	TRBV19	CASSIGRPGVSEQYF	TGTGCCAGTAGTATTGGTCGCCCGGGAGTCTCCGAGCAGTACTTC
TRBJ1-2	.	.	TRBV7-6	CASSSHGAPIYGYTF	TGTGCCAGCAGCTCCCATGGGGCGCCGATCTATGGCTACACCTTC
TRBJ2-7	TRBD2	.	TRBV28	CASTKGLAREQYF	TGTGCCAGCACCAAAGGACTAGCGAGGGAGCAGTACTTC
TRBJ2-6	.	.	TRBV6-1	CASSASDLPRGANVLTF	TGTGCCAGCAGTGCTTCGGACTTGCCTAGGGGGGCCAACGTCCTGACTTTC
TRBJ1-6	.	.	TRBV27	CASSYRSSPLHF	TGTGCCAGCAGTTACAGGAGCTCACCCCTCCACTTT
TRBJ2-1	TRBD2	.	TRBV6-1	CASSEVSGGPYNEQFF	TGTGCCAGCAGTGAAGTTTCGGGAGGCCCCTACAATGAGCAGTTCTTC
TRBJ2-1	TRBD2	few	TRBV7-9	CASSSYWTSGSRAQFF	TGTGCCAGCAGCTCGTATTGGACTAGCGGGAGCAGGGCGCAGTTCTTC
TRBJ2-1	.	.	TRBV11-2	CASSHTSSGNEQFF	TGTGCCAGCAGCCACACCTCCTCAGGCAATGAGCAGTTCTTC
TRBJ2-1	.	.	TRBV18	CASSPQGFNEQFF	TGTGCCAGCTCACCACAGGGGTTCAATGAGCAGTTCTTC
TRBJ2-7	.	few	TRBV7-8	CASSNRGAGSAYEQYF	TGTGCCAGCAGCAACCGGGGGGCAGGGTCAGCCTACGAGCAGTACTTC
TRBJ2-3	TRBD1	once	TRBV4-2	CASSHPGQGYTDTQYF	TGTGCCAGCAGCCACCCGGGACAGGGCTACACAGATACGCAGTATTTT
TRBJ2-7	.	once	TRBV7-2	CASSLHPMSYEQYF	TGTGCCAGCAGCTTACACCCTATGAGCTACGAGCAGTACTTC
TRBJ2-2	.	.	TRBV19	CASKSLKKVPSLQANTGELFF	TGTGCCAGTAAGTCCTTAAAAAAAGTCCCATCCTTACAAGCGAACACCGGGGAGCTGTTTTTT
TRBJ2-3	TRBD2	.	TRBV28	CASTRTSGLSTDTQYF	TGTGCCAGCACCAGGACTAGCGGGCTTAGCACAGATACGCAGTATTTT
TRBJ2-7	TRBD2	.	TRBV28	CASGTSGSSVYEQYF	TGTGCCAGCGGGACTAGCGGGAGTAGCGTCTACGAGCAGTACTTC
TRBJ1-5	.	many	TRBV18	CASSPRVANSNQPQHF	TGTGCCAGCTCACCACGGGTCGCGAATAGCAATCAGCCCCAGCATTTT
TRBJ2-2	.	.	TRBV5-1	CASRLDGTGELFF	TGCGCCAGTCGACTCGATGGGACCGGGGAGCTGTTTTTT
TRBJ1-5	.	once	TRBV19	CASAQGRNQPQHF	TGTGCCAGTGCACAGGGCCGCAATCAGCCCCAGCATTTT
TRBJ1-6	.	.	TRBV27	CASRDYSPLHF	TGTGCCAGCAGGGATTATTCACCCCTCCACTTT
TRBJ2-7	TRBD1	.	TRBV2	CASSDTGAYEQYF	TGTGCCAGCAGTGACACAGGGGCCTACGAGCAGTACTTC
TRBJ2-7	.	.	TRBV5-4	CASSEGNSYEQYF	TGTGCCAGCTCGGAGGGAAACTCCTACGAGCAGTACTTC
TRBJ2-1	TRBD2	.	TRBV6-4	CASSYERGSSYNEQFF	TGTGCCAGCAGCTACGAGCGGGGGAGCTCCTACAATGAGCAGTTCTTC
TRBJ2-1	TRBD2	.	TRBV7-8	CASSGPGLARYNEQFF	TGTGCCAGCAGCGGCCCGGGACTAGCTCGCTACAATGAGCAGTTCTTC
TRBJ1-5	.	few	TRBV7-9	CASSGGGMPQHF	TGTGCCAGCAGCGGAGGGGGTATGCCCCAGCATTTT
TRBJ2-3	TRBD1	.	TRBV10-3	CAISRDRGTDTQYF	TGTGCCATATCCCGGGACAGGGGGACAGATACGCAGTATTTT
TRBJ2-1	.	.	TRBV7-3	CASSPRLGGAYNEQFF	TGTGCCAGCAGCCCCCGTTTGGGAGGAGCCTACAATGAGCAGTTCTTC
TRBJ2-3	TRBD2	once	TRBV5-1	CASSKNGLAASTDTQYF	TGCGCCAGCAGCAAGAATGGACTAGCGGCTAGCACAGATACGCAGTATTTT
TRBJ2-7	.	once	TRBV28	CASSPGGGPGNEQYF	TGTGCCAGCAGTCCCGGGGGTGGGCCAGGTAACGAGCAGTACTTC
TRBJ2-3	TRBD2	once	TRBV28	CASSYLAGGDTQYF	TGTGCCAGCAGTTATCTAGCGGGAGGAGATACGCAGTATTTT